Shown below are 13 T cell receptor beta chains from a single sample sequenced in a study of T cell changes during pregnancy in multiple sclerosis. Clones were read by immunoSEQ multiplex PCR, and TCRdb kept only the in-frame ones, dropping some. The sample lists about 69,000 clones, roughly 91% occurring once. This specimen consisted of CD4+ T cells from peripheral blood mononuclear cells, obtained in the third trimester of pregnancy. The source of these receptors is a female donor in good health, enrolled as a control in a pregnancy study.

The rearrangement joins TRBV6-5 to TRBJ2-1; the D gene is possibly TRBD1 (5 bases). Germline assignment: CDR1 MNHEY and CDR2 SVGAGI. With 7 bases removed from V and 5 bases from J, the gap between germline ends came to 6 bases. The CDR3 loop spans 11 amino acids. CDR3 coding DNA: TGTGCCAGCAAGACAGACAATGAGCAGTTCTTC. Protein sequence: CASKTDNEQFF.

The chain links TRBV19 to TRBJ2-1, with 8 bases identical to TRBD2. V was clipped by 1 base and J by 7 bases; unmatched bases: 9. This CDR3 spans 16 amino acids. CDR1 LNHDA and CDR2 SQIVND come from the germline V gene (reference sequence). CDR3 nucleotides: TGTGCCAGTAGTATAGGAAGGGGCGCGGGGGGTAATGAGCAGTTCTTC. Its protein product is CASSIGRGAGGNEQFF.

This chain connects TRBV2 to TRBJ2-2; 7 bases match TRBD1. Germline values: CDR1 SNHLY, CDR2 FYNNEI. CDR3 length: 15 residues. After removal of 4 bases from V and 4 bases from J, the junction contained 6 bases not matched to a gene. CDR3 sequence (DNA): TGTGCCAGCAGTGGGGACAGCTTAACCACCGGGGAGCTGTTTTTT. It specifies CASSGDSLTTGELFF. The entire variable domain, with the rest obtained from reference TRBV2 and TRBJ2-2, is as follows: EPEVTQTPSHQVTQMGQEVILRCVPISNHLYFYWYRQILGQKVEFLVSFYNNEISEKSEIFDDQFSVERPDGSNFTLKIRSTKLEDSAMYFCASSGDSLTTGELFFGEGSRLTVL.

The V call is TRBV13, the J call TRBJ1-1; D remains unclear. The CDR3 consists of 14 residues. The germline V gene encodes CDR1 PRHDT and CDR2 FYEKMQ (reference sequence). Trimming shortened V by 2 bases and J by 6 bases, and 13 bases separated the two germline ends. CDR3 protein: CASSLRGWSSEAFF. Here the CDR3 DNA reads TGTGCCAGCAGCTTAAGAGGGTGGTCCTCTGAAGCTTTCTTT.

The chain joins TRBV30 to TRBJ2-2; weak D call: TRBD2 (7 bases). Germline V gives CDR1 GTSNPN, CDR2 SVGIG (reference sequence). CDR3 size: 15 residues. CDR3 loop: CAFSGVGGGTGELFF. The CDR3 DNA reads as TGTGCTTTCTCAGGGGTTGGCGGGGGCACCGGGGAGCTGTTTTTT.

The rearrangement joins TRBV10-3 to TRBJ1-5; 8 positions agree with TRBD1. CDR1 and CDR2 (germline): ENHRY, SYGVKD. The length of the CDR3 is 14 residues. The J segment lost 3 bases and the V segment lost 7 bases, leaving 5 bases of the junction unmatched. The CDR3 is CAINTGGTNQPQHF. In nucleotides, the CDR3 is TGTGCCATCAATACAGGGGGGACCAATCAGCCCCAGCATTTT.

The chain is built from TRBV19 and TRBJ2-3; unclear D gene. Trimming removed 5 bases from V and 1 base from J, with 10 bases in between. Germline-derived CDR1 and CDR2 are LNHDA and SQIVND (reference sequence). This CDR3 is built from 14 residues. The CDR3 sequence: CASSAFEGTDTQYF. CDR3 sequence (DNA): TGTGCCAGTAGTGCGTTTGAGGGCACAGATACGCAGTATTTT.

The chain couples TRBV7-9 to TRBJ2-7; 12 bases map to TRBD2. V shed 5 bases and J 3 bases; nucleotides not matched to a gene: 5. Germline assignment: CDR1 SEHNR and CDR2 FQNEAQ (reference sequence). The CDR3 covers 15 residues. This CDR3 reads CASSTWTSGVYEQYF. CDR3 nucleotide sequence: TGTGCCAGCAGCACCTGGACTAGCGGGGTCTACGAGCAGTACTTC. The complete variable domain, with remaining parts taken from reference TRBV7-9 and TRBJ2-7, reads DTGVSQNPRHKITKRGQNVTFRCDPISEHNRLYWYRQTLGQGPEFLTYFQNEAQLEKSRLLSDRFSAERPKGSFSTLEIQRTEQGDSAMYLCASSTWTSGVYEQYFGPGTRLTVT.

V is TRBV7-8 and J is TRBJ2-1; 9 bases are shared with TRBD1. This CDR3 region has 17 residues. With 3 bases clipped from V and 9 bases from J, the junction kept 15 bases outside the gene matches. The germline CDR1 and CDR2 sequences are SGHVS and FQNEAQ. CDR3 DNA: TGTGCCAGCAGCTTCGCGGCGGGACAGGGTCCCCAGGGTGAGCAGTTCTTC. Translated, it gives CASSFAAGQGPQGEQFF.

The chain joins TRBV7-8 to TRBJ2-2; D not resolved. The CDR3 extends over 15 amino acids. Germline V gene data show CDR1 as SGHVS and CDR2 as FQNEAQ. Deletions cut 2 bases from V and 4 bases from J, with 11 bases between. CDR3 residues: CASSLTARGTGELFF. In DNA, the CDR3 is TGTGCCAGCAGCTTAACCGCCAGAGGCACCGGGGAGCTGTTTTTT.

The chain has TRBV10-3 and TRBJ2-5, with TRBD2 matching over 10 bases. V lost 6 bases to trimming and J lost 5 bases; unmatched junction nucleotides: 6. Germline V gene sequence: CDR1 ENHRY, CDR2 SYGVKD. The CDR3 has 14 amino acids. This CDR3 reads CAIRASGGGETQYF. CDR3 sequence (DNA): TGTGCCATCAGAGCTAGCGGGGGTGGGGAGACCCAGTACTTC.

The V gene is TRBV12-1, the J gene TRBJ1-2; TRBD1 was called by the table and not checked on the DNA. TRBV12-1 is a pseudogene. This CDR3 spans 16 amino acids. As DNA, the CDR3 is TGTGCCAGCAGCTTTGGGGACAGGGGGCGAACCTATGGCTACACCTTC. Its protein is CASSFGDRGRTYGYTF.

The chain is built from TRBV27 and TRBJ1-1; D is unclear. The CDR3 consists of 13 residues. V was clipped by 5 bases and J by 4 bases, with 11 bases between them. Germline loops: CDR1 MNHEY, CDR2 SMNVEV (reference sequence). CDR3 DNA sequence: TGTGCCAGCAGTACTAGGGTTGGCACTGAAGCTTTCTTT. Its protein is CASSTRVGTEAFF.